The next 32 T cell receptor beta chains were all read from a single sample in a study of blood T cell repertoires in COVID-19. The assay was immunoSEQ multiplex PCR, and TCRdb's table has in-frame clones only and misses some. The profile covers approximately 260,000 clones, with around 82% appearing a single time and roughly 4.9% taken by the ten largest. Sequencing was done on a sample of peripheral blood. Receptors originate from a woman of 80 years or more with active or convalescent COVID-19.

The rearrangement uses TRBV6-5 and TRBJ1-5; no clear D. This CDR3 region has 14 residues. V dropped 4 bases and J dropped 1 base, with 8 bases sitting between them. The germline V gene has CDR1 MNHEY and CDR2 SVGAGI. Here the CDR3 DNA reads TGTGCCAGCAGTTGGGGAGGAAGCAATCAGCCCCAGCATTTT. Its protein is CASSWGGSNQPQHF.

The J gene is TRBJ2-7, the V gene TRBV10-3, with 8 bases matching TRBD1. Trimming at V came to 4 bases and at J to 6 bases, leaving 11 bases not matched to a gene. CDR3 size: 15 residues. Germline lookup yields CDR1 ENHRY and CDR2 SYGVKD. CDR3 loop: CAISGTGTGPGEQYF. CDR3 nucleotide sequence: TGTGCCATCAGTGGAACCGGGACAGGCCCTGGCGAGCAGTACTTC.

The chain joins TRBV5-1 to TRBJ1-1; 10 bases fit TRBD1. The length of the CDR3 is 15 residues. Germline V lookup: CDR1 SGHRS, CDR2 YFSETQ. Trimming removed 0 bases from V and 4 bases from J; junction bases left unmatched: 3. The CDR3 spells CASSLDDRGRTEAFF. The DNA for the CDR3 is TGCGCCAGCAGCTTGGACGACAGGGGGCGCACTGAAGCTTTCTTT.

V is TRBV7-9 and J is TRBJ1-1; 7 nucleotides agree with TRBD1. V shed 1 base, J shed 7 bases, and the junction held 3 bases outside the gene matches. CDR3 length equals 13 residues. Germline CDR1 and CDR2: SEHNR and FQNEAQ (reference sequence). Here the CDR3 DNA reads TGTGCCAGCAGCTTAGAAGGGGGCGTTGAAGCTTTCTTT. Its protein is CASSLEGGVEAFF.

The chain combines TRBV5-6 with TRBJ2-7; the D gene is possibly TRBD1 (5 bases). V was pared by 1 base and J by 3 bases, with 11 bases between. The CDR3 extends over 14 amino acids. Germline loops: CDR1 SGHDT, CDR2 YYEEEE. The chain's CDR3 is CASSLRQGVYEQYF. In DNA, the CDR3 is TGTGCCAGCAGCTTGAGGCAGGGCGTCTACGAGCAGTACTTC.

This clone has a single count. This sequence joins TRBV25-1 and TRBJ2-1; TRBD1 agrees at 7 bases. Germline CDR1 MGHDK, CDR2 SYGVNS. Losses at the gene ends were 7 bases for V and 7 bases for J; bases not matched to a gene: 7. This CDR3 is built from 13 residues. Here the CDR3 DNA reads TGTGCCAGCACGGGGACAGTTAGGAATGAGCAGTTCTTC. It encodes CASTGTVRNEQFF.

The rearrangement links TRBV7-9 to TRBJ2-7, with a possible D match to TRBD1 (6 bases). Trimming pared 3 bases from V and 3 bases from J, leaving 12 bases between. Germline V CDR1 and CDR2: SEHNR, FQNEAQ (reference sequence). The CDR3 spans 14 residues. The CDR3 coding sequence is TGTGCCAGCAGCTTGCGGACAGCCGTCTACGAGCAGTACTTC. This sequence encodes CASSLRTAVYEQYF. Together with reference TRBV7-9 and TRBJ2-7, the CDR3 gives the full variable domain: DTGVSQNPRHKITKRGQNVTFRCDPISEHNRLYWYRQTLGQGPEFLTYFQNEAQLEKSRLLSDRFSAERPKGSFSTLEIQRTEQGDSAMYLCASSLRTAVYEQYFGPGTRLTVT.

The rearrangement joins TRBV7-9 to TRBJ2-1; 8 bases are shared with TRBD2. Per germline, CDR1 SEHNR and CDR2 FQNEAQ (reference sequence). V dropped 5 bases and J dropped 8; count of bases not matched to a gene: 11. This CDR3 is built from 15 residues. The CDR3 protein is CASSPIDGLAHEQFF. The CDR3 DNA is TGTGCCAGCAGCCCGATAGATGGACTAGCCCATGAGCAGTTCTTC. The entire variable domain, with the rest obtained from reference TRBV7-9 and TRBJ2-1, is as follows: DTGVSQNPRHKITKRGQNVTFRCDPISEHNRLYWYRQTLGQGPEFLTYFQNEAQLEKSRLLSDRFSAERPKGSFSTLEIQRTEQGDSAMYLCASSPIDGLAHEQFFGPGTRLTVL.

This chain connects TRBV2 to TRBJ1-6; 11 bases fit TRBD1. After removal of 8 bases from V and 11 bases from J, the junction contained 14 bases not matched to a gene. Germline values: CDR1 SNHLY, CDR2 FYNNEI. CDR3 length equals 16 residues. The CDR3 loop is CASHYVTGTGGPPLHF. In DNA, the CDR3 is TGTGCCAGCCACTATGTTACCGGGACAGGGGGACCACCCCTCCACTTT.

CDR3 bases: TGCGCCAGCAGCACGGGGGACAGGGATTACTCTGGAAACACCATATATTTT. It codes for CASSTGDRDYSGNTIYF. The chain links TRBV5-1 to TRBJ1-3, with 9 bases fitting TRBD1. This CDR3 comprises 17 residues. Germline V gene sequence: CDR1 SGHRS, CDR2 YFSETQ. V lost 4 bases and J lost 0; bases outside the gene matches: 8.

The genes are TRBV6-1 and TRBJ1-4; D is ambiguous. V was cut by 3 bases and J by 7 bases, with 18 bases left in between. CDR1 and CDR2 from the germline V gene are MNHNS and SASEGT. The CDR3 extends over 16 amino acids. The CDR3 spells CASSDLGGGGREKLFF. In DNA, the CDR3 is TGTGCCAGCAGTGATCTGGGAGGTGGAGGACGTGAAAAACTGTTTTTT.

On this clone: Other nucleotide sequences in the sample specify the same CDR3. The V gene is TRBV14, the J gene TRBJ1-5; the D is unclear. Germline values: CDR1 SGHDN, CDR2 FVKESK. Trimming took off 1 base at V and 4 bases at J, with 5 bases between the two ends. The CDR3 sequence is 13 residues long. CDR3 DNA sequence: TGTGCCAGCAGCCAAGGACTGAATCAGCCCCAGCATTTT. Translated: CASSQGLNQPQHF. Using reference TRBV14 and TRBJ1-5 for the parts outside the CDR3, the full variable domain is EAGVTQFPSHSVIEKGQTVTLRCDPISGHDNLYWYRRVMGKEIKFLLHFVKESKQDESGMPNNRFLAERTGGTYSTLKVQPAELEDSGVYFCASSQGLNQPQHFGDGTRLSIL.

In nucleotides, the CDR3 is TGTGCCAGCAGCCTGGGGGCTGGGAATGAGCAGTTCTTC. This translates into CASSLGAGNEQFF. The chain couples TRBV11-2 to TRBJ2-1, with D tentatively TRBD1 (6 bases). From germline, CDR1 is SGHAT and CDR2 FQNNGV. CDR3 length: 13 amino acids. V lost 5 bases and J 7 bases, leaving 12 bases between the germline ends.

This clone was seen a few times. This rearrangement joins TRBV5-1 to TRBJ2-7; 13 bases map to TRBD2. There are 17 residues in the CDR3. Trimming cost V 7 bases and J 0 bases; bases outside gene matches: 10. Germline assignment: CDR1 SGHRS and CDR2 YFSETQ. CDR3 protein: CASSPGTSGMSSYEQYF. The CDR3 nucleotides read TGCGCCAGCTCACCTGGGACTAGCGGGATGAGCTCCTACGAGCAGTACTTC. Supplemented by reference TRBV5-1 and TRBJ2-7, the full variable domain reads KAGVTQTPRYLIKTRGQQVTLSCSPISGHRSVSWYQQTPGQGLQFLFEYFSETQRNKGNFPGRFSGRQFSNSRSEMNVSTLELGDSALYLCASSPGTSGMSSYEQYFGPGTRLTVT.

This clone has just a few counts. The V and J genes are TRBV29-1 and TRBJ1-1; D is ambiguous. The V end lost 3 bases, the J end lost 4 bases, and 12 bases lay between the germline ends. Germline V gene sequence: CDR1 SQVTM, CDR2 ANQGSEA. CDR3 length: 13 residues. CDR3 nucleotides: TGCAGCGTTGAGGCAGGCCCGAGCACTGAAGCTTTCTTT. The encoded protein is CSVEAGPSTEAFF.

The gene calls are TRBV27 and TRBJ1-5; 9 bases line up with TRBD1. V shed 5 bases and J 1 base; nucleotides not matched to a gene: 6. The CDR3 length is 16 residues. Germline V gene lookup returns CDR1 MNHEY and CDR2 SMNVEV (reference sequence). DNA for the CDR3: TGTGCCAGCAGTCCGGGACAGGGACCAAGCAATCAGCCCCAGCATTTT. Encoded protein: CASSPGQGPSNQPQHF.

The chain employs TRBV5-1 and TRBJ1-6; tentatively, D is TRBD1 (6 bases). This CDR3 comprises 15 residues. The V and J ends lost 4 bases and 7 bases respectively, with 15 bases between them. CDR1 and CDR2 (germline): SGHRS, YFSETQ. CDR3 loop: CASSHATGENSPLHF. In DNA form, the CDR3 reads TGCGCCAGCAGCCACGCGACAGGCGAAAATTCACCCCTCCACTTT.

The CDR3 bases are TGCAGCGTCAGTGAAGGGACAGGGGTTCTTAATCAGCCCCAGCATTTT. Amino acids: CSVSEGTGVLNQPQHF. V and J are TRBV29-1 and TRBJ1-5; 10 bases fit TRBD1. The germline V gene has CDR1 SQVTM and CDR2 ANQGSEA. The CDR3 extends over 16 amino acids. V lost 6 bases, J lost 4 bases, and 12 bases stayed unmatched.

V usage is TRBV5-1 and J usage is TRBJ2-2; D is possibly TRBD1 (6 bases). Germline V gives CDR1 SGHRS, CDR2 YFSETQ. This CDR3 contains 17 residues. The V end was cut by 4 bases, the J end by 6 bases, with 22 bases between. CDR3 loop: CASSPKPGQGFPGELFF. The CDR3 region has the DNA TGCGCCAGCAGCCCCAAACCGGGACAAGGTTTTCCCGGGGAGCTGTTTTTT.

The chain links TRBV6-5 to TRBJ1-5; TRBD1 matches at 12 bases. Germline V lookup: CDR1 MNHEY, CDR2 SVGAGI. Trimming cost V 5 bases and J 6 bases; bases outside gene matches: 5. The CDR3 sequence is 15 residues long. CDR3 protein: CASSNGDRGRQPQHF. For the CDR3, the DNA is TGTGCCAGCAGTAACGGGGACAGGGGGCGTCAGCCCCAGCATTTT.

The V and J genes are TRBV4-1 and TRBJ1-6; 8 nucleotides agree with TRBD1. The V and J ends lost 0 bases and 7 bases, in that order; junction bases with no gene match: 23. This CDR3 spans 22 amino acids. CDR1 is MGHRA and CDR2 is YSYEKL in the germline V gene. For the CDR3, the DNA is TGCGCCAGCAGCCAAGAACGAACCTGGGACAGGAGATCACTTTTAATAAATTCACCCCTCCACTTT. It is translated as CASSQERTWDRRSLLINSPLHF.

Regarding this clone: This specimen includes other DNA sequences encoding the same CDR3. The genes are TRBV5-1 and TRBJ1-1; perhaps TRBD1 as D (6 bases). The CDR3 extends over 14 amino acids. V was cut by 3 bases and J by 1 base, with 10 bases left in between. CDR1 and CDR2 (germline): SGHRS, YFSETQ. The DNA for the CDR3 is TGCGCCAGCAGCTCGACAGGAGCGAACACTGAAGCTTTCTTT. The encoded protein is CASSSTGANTEAFF.

The chain has TRBV5-6 and TRBJ1-6; 12 bases align to TRBD1. With V trimmed by 5 bases and J by 9 bases, 6 bases remained unmatched. The CDR3 is 15 residues long. Germline V CDR1 and CDR2: SGHDT, YYEEEE. The CDR3 bases are TGTGCCAGCAGGGCGGGACAGGGGGCAGGTTCACCCCTCCACTTT. This sequence encodes CASRAGQGAGSPLHF.

Here the CDR3 DNA reads TGTGCCAGCAGTCTACCGCAATCCTACGAGCAGTACTTC. Amino acid sequence: CASSLPQSYEQYF. V is TRBV28 and J is TRBJ2-7; no definite D call. The CDR3 contains 13 residues. Germline CDR1 reads MDHEN; CDR2 reads SYDVKM. V lost 5 bases and J 1 base, leaving 9 bases between the germline ends.

The J gene is TRBJ2-3, the V gene TRBV6-1; no clear D gene. The CDR3 consists of 15 residues. V was cut by 2 bases and J by 1 base, with 10 bases left in between. From germline, CDR1 is MNHNS and CDR2 SASEGT. In nucleotides, the CDR3 is TGTGCCAGCAGTGAATCCGTCCCGGGCACAGATACGCAGTATTTT. Protein: CASSESVPGTDTQYF.

Comment on this clone: Distinct nucleotide sequences in the sample also encode this CDR3. V gene TRBV5-1 combines with J gene TRBJ2-1, with TRBD1 matching over 8 bases. The CDR3 contains 15 residues. V shed 4 bases and J 4 bases; nucleotides not matched to a gene: 7. Germline assignment: CDR1 SGHRS and CDR2 YFSETQ. In nucleotides, the CDR3 is TGCGCCAGCAGCCCCGGACAGGGATCTTACAATGAGCAGTTCTTC. Translation gives CASSPGQGSYNEQFF.

The chain uses TRBV19 and TRBJ1-2; 9 positions match TRBD1. CDR3 length: 15 amino acids. In germline, CDR1 is LNHDA, CDR2 SQIVND (reference sequence). The ends lost 7 bases at V and 2 bases at J; junction bases unmatched: 8. The DNA of the CDR3 is TGTGCCAGTACGTTGACCGGGACAGGGAACTATGGCTACACCTTC. Encoded protein: CASTLTGTGNYGYTF.

This chain uses TRBV5-6 with TRBJ1-2, with TRBD1 matching 7 bases. J gave up 6 bases and V 1 base, and 6 bases lay outside the gene matches. Germline values: CDR1 SGHDT, CDR2 YYEEEE. The CDR3 is 14 amino acids. The DNA of the CDR3 is TGTGCCAGCAGCTTGTTACAGGGGCGGGATGGCTACACCTTC. Its protein is CASSLLQGRDGYTF.

The chain is built from TRBV28 and TRBJ2-3, with D possibly TRBD1 on 6 matching bases. The CDR3 runs to 14 residues. Germline CDR1 MDHEN, CDR2 SYDVKM. With 7 bases removed from V and 6 bases from J, the gap between germline ends came to 17 bases. The chain's CDR3 is CASTRPLDRDTQYF. The CDR3 DNA is TGTGCCAGCACCCGTCCCCTAGACAGGGATACGCAGTATTTT.

This sequence joins TRBV28 and TRBJ2-1; D not resolved. The CDR3 sequence is 13 residues long. Trimming pared 6 bases from V and 2 bases from J, leaving 8 bases between. Per the germline V gene, CDR1 is MDHEN and CDR2 is SYDVKM. This chain's CDR3 is CASSPPPYNEQFF. In nucleotides, the CDR3 is TGTGCCAGCAGCCCTCCTCCCTACAATGAGCAGTTCTTC.

The rearrangement uses TRBV29-1 and TRBJ2-2; D call uncertain. This CDR3 has 15 residues. Germline assignment: CDR1 SQVTM and CDR2 ANQGSEA. Trimming took off 6 bases at V and 0 bases at J, with 14 bases between the two ends. The CDR3 region has the DNA TGCAGCGTAAAGGCGCAGGCGTCGAACACCGGGGAGCTGTTTTTT. Encoded protein: CSVKAQASNTGELFF.

The V call is TRBV5-6, the J call TRBJ1-3; 7 bases are shared with TRBD1. This CDR3 has 13 amino acids. The germline gives CDR1 SGHDT, CDR2 YYEEEE. V shed 5 bases and J 7 bases; nucleotides not matched to a gene: 6. The CDR3 DNA reads TGTGCCAGCAGGTCAACAGGGGTGAACACCATATATTTT. This gives the protein CASRSTGVNTIYF.